One sample yielded the 19 T cell receptor beta chains listed below, sequenced in a study of T cell responses to AZD1222 COVID-19 vaccine. Produced via immunoSEQ multiplex PCR; TCRdb's table is partial and in-frame only. The sample records more than 150,000 clones, about 90% being singletons. Sample: peripheral blood, taken on day 0 of MenACWY control vaccination. All receptors derive from an adult in good health.

This clone was seen a few times. The chain couples TRBV7-8 to TRBJ2-1; D gene uncertain. Germline V lookup: CDR1 SGHVS, CDR2 FQNEAQ. The CDR3 loop spans 17 amino acids. V gave up 5 bases and J gave up 4 bases, with 21 bases separating them. CDR3 protein: CASSPPSSANVYNEQFF. CDR3 DNA: TGTGCCAGCAGCCCCCCAAGTTCAGCCAACGTTTACAATGAGCAGTTCTTC. The entire variable domain, with the rest obtained from reference TRBV7-8 and TRBJ2-1, is as follows: GAGVSQSPRYKVAKRGQDVALRCDPISGHVSLFWYQQALGQGPEFLTYFQNEAQLDKSGLPSDRFFAERPEGSVSTLKIQRTQQEDSAVYLCASSPPSSANVYNEQFFGPGTRLTVL.

V usage is TRBV19 and J usage is TRBJ2-5; TRBD2 is a possible D gene (6 bases). The CDR3 runs 14 residues. Germline values: CDR1 LNHDA, CDR2 SQIVND (reference sequence). V lost 7 bases and J lost 6, with 18 bases in between. The CDR3 here is CASTPRRDVQTQYF. The DNA of the CDR3 is TGTGCCAGTACCCCTCGGCGGGATGTACAGACCCAGTACTTC.

This rearrangement joins TRBV5-4 to TRBJ2-7; TRBD2 is a possible D gene (6 bases). V was cut by 6 bases and J by 7 bases, with 20 bases left in between. The CDR3 spans 14 residues. The germline gives CDR1 SGHNT, CDR2 YYREEE (reference sequence). CDR3 bases: TGTGCCAGCATGGCGGGGCAGCACCGAGGGGAGCAGTACTTC. Translation gives CASMAGQHRGEQYF.

The chain combines TRBV3-1 (or the pseudogene TRBV3-2) with TRBJ1-3; maybe TRBD1 (6 bases). Between the trimmed V and J ends, which lost 2 bases and 6 bases, there was a span of 14 bases. Germline loops: CDR1 LGHDT, CDR2 YNNKEL (reference sequence). The CDR3 contains 15 residues. The CDR3 nucleotides read TGTGCCAGCAGCCAAAGGGGGGGAGTGGTAAACACCATATATTTT. Translating it yields CASSQRGGVVNTIYF.

The chain is built from TRBV14 and TRBJ2-1; TRBD2 matches at 11 bases. Germline CDR1 is SGHDN and CDR2 is FVKESK. The CDR3 length is 15 residues. Trimming took 1 base from V and 8 from J; bases not matched to a gene: 4. The DNA of the CDR3 is TGTGCCAGCAGCCAAGGACTAGCGGGACTCGATGAGCAGTTCTTC. This translates into CASSQGLAGLDEQFF.

This rearrangement joins TRBV7-6 to TRBJ1-1; 10 bases map to TRBD1. The length of the CDR3 is 16 residues. V lost 4 bases to trimming and J lost 2 bases; unmatched junction nucleotides: 7. Germline-derived CDR1 and CDR2 are SGHVS and FNYEAQ. The CDR3 bases are TGTGCCAGCAGCTCCAACCGGGACAGGGGAAACACTGAAGCTTTCTTT. Its protein product is CASSSNRDRGNTEAFF.

The chain recombines TRBV27 with TRBJ1-6; D is uncertain. The germline V gene encodes CDR1 MNHEY and CDR2 SMNVEV (reference sequence). Trimming removed 5 bases at V and 9 bases at J, with 17 bases between. The CDR3 is made up of 15 amino acids. The CDR3 DNA reads as TGTGCCAGCAGTGCTCGGCGCAGGATAACTTCACCCCTCCACTTT. Its translation: CASSARRRITSPLHF.

This clone is a singleton in its sample. This chain joins TRBV28 and TRBJ1-4; a possible D gene is TRBD1 (6 bases). V was trimmed by 3 bases and J by 6 bases, leaving 11 bases between them. The CDR3 sequence is 14 residues long. Germline values: CDR1 MDHEN, CDR2 SYDVKM. CDR3 DNA: TGTGCCAGCAGTTTTCAGGGGCTCGATGAAAAACTGTTTTTT. Amino acid sequence: CASSFQGLDEKLFF.

V is TRBV27 and J is TRBJ2-3; 7 nucleotides align to TRBD1. V trimming: 4 bases; J trimming: 2 bases; junction bases outside the gene matches: 6. CDR3 length: 15 amino acids. Germline CDR1 reads MNHEY; CDR2 reads SMNVEV (reference sequence). CDR3 nucleotides: TGTGCCAGCAGTTGGGGACAGCGTTTCACAGATACGCAGTATTTT. Protein: CASSWGQRFTDTQYF.

J is TRBJ1-2 and V is TRBV12-3 or TRBV12-4; D perhaps matches TRBD1 (5 bases). The CDR3 sequence is 13 residues long. V was cut by 5 bases and J by 4 bases, with 11 bases left in between. The CDR3, as DNA: TGTGCCAGCAGTCCGGACATTTCCTATGGCTACACCTTC. Translated, it gives CASSPDISYGYTF.

In DNA, the CDR3 is TGTGCCAGCAGCTTGACGGCCAACACTGAAGCTTTCTTT. Protein sequence: CASSLTANTEAFF. This chain connects TRBV5-5 to TRBJ1-1; the D is unclear. Germline lookup yields CDR1 SGHKS and CDR2 YYEKEE (reference sequence). V lost 1 base to trimming and J lost 2 bases, with 6 bases between them. The CDR3 loop spans 13 amino acids.

The rearrangement joins TRBV9 to TRBJ2-5, with 10 positions matching TRBD1. CDR3 size: 15 residues. In germline, CDR1 is SGDLS, CDR2 YYNGEE. Trimming removed 3 bases from V and 1 base from J; junction bases left unmatched: 3. The CDR3 DNA follows: TGTGCCAGCAGCGAGAGACAGGGGGCCCAAGAGACCCAGTACTTC. Translated, it gives CASSERQGAQETQYF.

This clone turned up a few times. This sequence joins TRBV28 and TRBJ1-1, with TRBD1 matching over 7 bases. V trimming: 5 bases; J trimming: 5 bases; junction bases outside the gene matches: 5. Germline CDR1 MDHEN, CDR2 SYDVKM. There are 13 residues in the CDR3. The CDR3 here is CASSPRGGTEAFF. The DNA of the CDR3 is TGTGCCAGCAGTCCCAGGGGGGGAACTGAAGCTTTCTTT.

This clone was seen a few times. The identical CDR3 is also encoded by other nucleotide sequences in the sample. The chain joins TRBV5-1 to TRBJ1-3, with no clear D. Trimming cost V 0 bases and J 0 bases, with 4 bases left between them. The CDR3 spans 14 residues. Germline V CDR1 and CDR2: SGHRS, YFSETQ. CDR3 residues: CASSLDSSGNTIYF. As DNA, the CDR3 is TGCGCCAGCAGCTTGGACAGCTCTGGAAACACCATATATTTT. The full variable domain, with the rest looked up from reference TRBV5-1 and TRBJ1-3, is KAGVTQTPRYLIKTRGQQVTLSCSPISGHRSVSWYQQTPGQGLQFLFEYFSETQRNKGNFPGRFSGRQFSNSRSEMNVSTLELGDSALYLCASSLDSSGNTIYFGEGSWLTVV.

The chain couples TRBV3-1 (or the pseudogene TRBV3-2) to TRBJ2-1; 12 nucleotides match TRBD2. CDR1 is LGHDT, CDR2 YNNKEL, per germline (reference sequence). V gave up 1 base and J gave up 9 bases; unmatched junction bases: 7. This CDR3 comprises 16 residues. CDR3 loop: CASSQVPSGRAGEQFF. CDR3 bases: TGTGCCAGCAGCCAAGTTCCTAGCGGGAGGGCCGGTGAGCAGTTCTTC.

The chain links TRBV7-6 to TRBJ2-7; weak D call: TRBD1 (5 bases). The CDR3 extends over 15 amino acids. CDR1 SGHVS and CDR2 FNYEAQ come from the germline V gene. V was clipped by 4 bases and J by 2 bases, with 15 bases between them. CDR3 nucleotides: TGTGCCAGCAGCTCCTCAGACAGTAAGACCTACGAGCAGTACTTC. It yields the protein CASSSSDSKTYEQYF. Together with reference TRBV7-6 and TRBJ2-7, the CDR3 gives the full variable domain: GAGVSQSPRYKVTKRGQDVALRCDPISGHVSLYWYRQALGQGPEFLTYFNYEAQQDKSGLPNDRFSAERPEGSISTLTIQRTEQRDSAMYRCASSSSDSKTYEQYFGPGTRLTVT.

The gene calls are TRBV9 and TRBJ1-3, with D maybe TRBD1 (6 bases). The germline gives CDR1 SGDLS, CDR2 YYNGEE. The CDR3 runs 17 residues. Trimming took off 3 bases at V and 0 bases at J, with 16 bases between the two ends. Here the CDR3 reads CASSAGTGTISGNTIYF. CDR3 DNA: TGTGCCAGCAGCGCCGGAACAGGGACAATCTCTGGAAACACCATATATTTT.

J is TRBJ2-2 and V is TRBV2; 8 bases are shared with TRBD2. The germline gives CDR1 SNHLY, CDR2 FYNNEI. The V gene end was trimmed by 7 bases and the J gene end by 6 bases; junction bases not matched to a gene: 4. The CDR3 has 13 residues. The CDR3 protein is CASTSGGAGELFF. Here the CDR3 DNA reads TGTGCCAGCACATCGGGAGGGGCCGGGGAGCTGTTTTTT.

V and J are TRBV19 and TRBJ1-2; 8 nucleotides match TRBD1. V trimming: 6 bases; J trimming: 5 bases; junction bases outside the gene matches: 8. This CDR3 region has 14 residues. Germline CDR1 and CDR2: LNHDA and SQIVND (reference sequence). This CDR3 reads CASRVIGTGYGYTF. The CDR3 bases are TGTGCCAGTAGGGTAATCGGGACAGGATATGGCTACACCTTC.